The present T cell receptor (beta chain) was sequenced within a study of blood T cell repertoires in COVID-19. Turning to the study itself: In each case, the material was cDNA or gDNA derived from T cells, B-cell-depleted T cells, or PBMCs.

Sequencing was performed with immunoSEQ multiplex PCR; in TCRdb, only in-frame clones are kept and a portion is missing. This table has hundreds of thousands of clones, about 90% appearing once. This clone has just one count. The germline V gene encodes CDR1 SGHRS and CDR2 YFSETQ. Trimming cost V 2 bases and J 4 bases; bases outside gene matches: 4. The CDR3 runs to 15 residues. The chain uses TRBV5-1 and TRBJ2-3, with TRBD2 matching over 10 bases. The sample comprised peripheral blood. The clonotype was recovered from a woman aged 40 to 50 who had recovered from COVID-19. The CDR3: CASSLPSGGADTQYF. DNA of the CDR3: TGCGCCAGCAGCTTACCCAGCGGGGGGGCAGATACGCAGTATTTT.